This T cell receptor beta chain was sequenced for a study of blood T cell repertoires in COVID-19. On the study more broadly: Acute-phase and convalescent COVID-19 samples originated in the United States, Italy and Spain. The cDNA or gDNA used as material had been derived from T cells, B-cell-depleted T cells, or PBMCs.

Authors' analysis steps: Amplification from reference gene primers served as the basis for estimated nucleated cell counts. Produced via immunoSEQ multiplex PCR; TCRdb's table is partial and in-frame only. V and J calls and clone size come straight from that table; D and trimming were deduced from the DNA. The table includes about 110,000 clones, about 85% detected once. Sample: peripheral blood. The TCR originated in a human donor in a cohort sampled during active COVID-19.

In nucleotides, the CDR3 is TGTGCCAGTAGTAGTCTGGGGGGGGGCCCTGAAGCTTTCTTT. This sequence encodes CASSSLGGGPEAFF. The chain uses TRBV19 and TRBJ1-1; D may be TRBD1 (6 bases). CDR3 size: 14 residues. Trimming took 4 bases from V and 6 from J, leaving 15 bases between them. From germline, CDR1 is LNHDA and CDR2 SQIVND (reference sequence).